This T cell receptor (beta chain) was obtained from a study of blood T cell repertoires in COVID-19. Libraries were prepared by immunoSEQ multiplex PCR; TCRdb keeps only in-frame clonotypes and omits some of them. The table includes 150,000 to 200,000 clones, approximately 83% detected once. The V gene lost 3 bases and the J gene lost 9 bases, with 15 bases spanning the gap. The CDR3 is made up of 14 amino acids. Looked up from germline, CDR1 is SGHTA and CDR2 is FQGNSA. This clone was counted between two and nine times. This sequence originates from a woman between 40 and 55 years old with COVID-19, enrolled during active disease. The sequencing sample was made of peripheral blood. The rearrangement joins TRBV7-2 to TRBJ2-1; tentative D call: TRBD2 (5 bases). CDR3 protein: CASSFIPPEGEQFF. CDR3 nucleotide sequence: TGTGCCAGCAGCTTTATCCCCCCCGAGGGTGAGCAGTTCTTC.